A selection of T cell receptor beta chains follows, all from one sample in a study of cytomegalovirus exposure and HLA in healthy donors. Some clones are missing from TCRdb's copy, which holds only in-frame ones; the method was immunoSEQ multiplex PCR. Seen here are under 200,000 clones, approximately 79% observed once, and the top ten hold approximately 0.69%. The source material was PBMCs. These receptors all stem from a woman in her thirties or forties in good health and CMV-seronegative. Both conserved end residues are part of each CDR3. D genes are given only for firm matches. Rows give clone size only sometimes, using once, few, many, or a class for an expanded clone.

>TRBJ1-3|TRBV4-1|few|-
TGCGCCAGCAGCCAGGCGAACAGGGTTGGAAACACCATATATTTT
CASSQANRVGNTIYF
>TRBJ2-1|TRBV5-6|-|-
TGTGCCAGCAGCGGGTGGTTAAGCGGTGAGCAGTTCTTC
CASSGWLSGEQFF
>TRBJ1-6|TRBV6-6|few|TRBD1
TGTGCCAGCAGCCGTGGAGGGACAGGGGAAAATTCACCCCTCCACTTT
CASSRGGTGENSPLHF
>TRBJ1-2|TRBV28|-|TRBD1
TGTGCCAGCAGTCCGCCAGGGCGTCAGGGGGGTGGCTACACCTTC
CASSPPGRQGGGYTF
>TRBJ2-1|TRBV15|-|-
TGTGCCACCAGCGGAGACCGGGGTGGGCAGTTCTTC
CATSGDRGGQFF
>TRBJ2-1|TRBV7-9|-|-
TGTGCCAGCAGCTTAGTTAGCTACAATGAGCAGTTCTTC
CASSLVSYNEQFF
>TRBJ2-1|TRBV19|-|TRBD1
TGTGCCAGTAGCGACAGGGCTAGAAACAATGAGCAGTTCTTC
CASSDRARNNEQFF
>TRBJ1-4|TRBV7-9|few|-
TGTTCCAGCAGCTCAAACCGGGGGGAGGCTGCAAGGGAAAAACTGTTTTTT
CSSSSNRGEAAREKLFF
>TRBJ2-2|TRBV4-3|-|TRBD1
TGCGCCAGCAGCCAGGGACAGGGGGGGGTCGGGGAGCTGTTTTTT
CASSQGQGGVGELFF
>TRBJ2-2|TRBV5-4|few|TRBD2
TGTGCCAGCAGCTTGGCATCGGGACTAGCGTTCACCGGGGAGCTGTTTTTT
CASSLASGLAFTGELFF
>TRBJ2-2|TRBV7-9|-|-
TGTGCCAGCACCCTCCTCGTAGGGGGTCTCGCGAACACCGGGGAGCTGTTTTTT
CASTLLVGGLANTGELFF
>TRBJ2-5|TRBV4-1|-|-
TGCGCCAGCAGCCAGGGTTTACAGGGTCAAGAAGAGACCCAGTACTTC
CASSQGLQGQEETQYF
>TRBJ2-7|TRBV5-1|-|TRBD1
TGCGCCAGCAGCTCCGTGGGACAGACCTACGAGCAGTACTTC
CASSSVGQTYEQYF
>TRBJ1-6|TRBV6-4|once|-
TGTGCCAGCAGGGAGGACAGCAATTCACCCCTCCACTTT
CASREDSNSPLHF
>TRBJ2-2|TRBV11-2|-|TRBD2
TGTGCCAGCAACCTAGCGGGGCTGGGCACCGGGGAGCTGTTTTTT
CASNLAGLGTGELFF
>TRBJ1-2|TRBV28|-|TRBD1
TGTGCCAGCAGTTCGACAGGGAAGGTATATGGCTACACCTTC
CASSSTGKVYGYTF
>TRBJ2-7|TRBV6-5|-|-
TGTGCCAGCAGTTACTCGGAGGGAGGCAACGAGCAGTACTTC
CASSYSEGGNEQYF
>TRBJ1-1|TRBV10-2|-|-
TGCGCCAGCAACAGGAACATGAACACTGAAGCTTTCTTT
CASNRNMNTEAFF
>TRBJ2-3|TRBV29-1|-|-
TGCAGCGTTGTCGGGGGATTGGGCACAGATACGCAGTATTTT
CSVVGGLGTDTQYF
>TRBJ2-7|TRBV7-3|-|-
TGTGCCAGCACCCAGGTGGCGGGGCGTGGCGAGCAGTACTTC
CASTQVAGRGEQYF
>TRBJ2-3|TRBV7-6|-|TRBD2
TGTGCCAGCAGCTTAGGGCTAGCGGGATACACAGATACGCAGTATTTT
CASSLGLAGYTDTQYF
>TRBJ1-3|TRBV11-2|-|-
TGTGCCAGCAGCTTAGAGGTCAGGGTAACGAACACCATATATTTT
CASSLEVRVTNTIYF
>TRBJ2-7|TRBV28|-|TRBD1
TGTGCCAGCAGTCGTACGACAGGGATAGGCAACGAGCAGTACTTC
CASSRTTGIGNEQYF
>TRBJ1-1|TRBV6-5|few|-
TGTGCCAGCAGTTACGTTCCCAGCCCCGGAGAGGCTTTCTTT
CASSYVPSPGEAFF
>TRBJ2-7|TRBV19|once|TRBD2
TGTGCCAGTACAGGCGGGGGAATCTACGAGCAGTACTTC
CASTGGGIYEQYF
>TRBJ2-5|TRBV9|-|-
TGTGCCAGCAGCGTTAGACCTTCTTCGGGACTCACGGGAGAGACCCAGTACTTC
CASSVRPSSGLTGETQYF
>TRBJ2-7|TRBV7-3|-|TRBD1
TGTGCCAGCAGTAGGGGACAGGGGTTTGAAGAGCAGTACTTC
CASSRGQGFEEQYF
>TRBJ1-2|TRBV6-1|-|TRBD1
TGTGCCAGCAAGAACCCAACAGGGGGGGACGGCTACACCTTC
CASKNPTGGDGYTF
>TRBJ1-1|TRBV4-2|few|TRBD1
TGTGCCAGCAGCCAGGCCGGGCAGGGGGCCGAAGCTTTCTTT
CASSQAGQGAEAFF
>TRBJ2-5|TRBV7-8|-|-
TGTGCCAGCAGCTTAAGGTTCCGGGAAGAGACCCAGTACTTC
CASSLRFREETQYF
>TRBJ1-5|TRBV6-1|-|TRBD1
TGTGCCAGCAATACCCTCAGGGGGGATCAGCCCCAGCATTTT
CASNTLRGDQPQHF
>TRBJ2-1|TRBV7-9|-|-
TGTGCCAGCAGCCCCCAAAATGAGCAGTTCTTC
CASSPQNEQFF
>TRBJ1-6|TRBV27|-|-
TGTGCCAGCAGTTTACGAGTACAGAGAAGCTCCTATAATTCACCCCTCCACTTT
CASSLRVQRSSYNSPLHF
>TRBJ2-7|TRBV4-1|few|-
TGCGCCAGCAGCCAATCTGTCGCGGTTGAGTTCTACGAGCAGTACTTC
CASSQSVAVEFYEQYF
>TRBJ2-1|TRBV2|-|TRBD2
TGTGCCACACTCCCCGGGGGACTAGCGGGGAAAGGTGAGCAGTTCTTC
CATLPGGLAGKGEQFF
>TRBJ2-5|TRBV5-6|once|TRBD2
TGTGCCAGCAGCTTTGGCGCGGGGGGGCGAGAGACCCAGTACTTC
CASSFGAGGRETQYF
>TRBJ1-6|TRBV10-3|-|TRBD1
TGTGCCATCAGTGAGTCGGACAGGGGGCGGAATTCACCCCTCCACTTT
CAISESDRGRNSPLHF
>TRBJ1-2|TRBV6-4|-|-
TGTGCCAGCAGTGAGCCCGGGAGGGGCTACACCTTC
CASSEPGRGYTF
>TRBJ2-3|TRBV19|-|TRBD2
TGTGCCAGTAGTATCGGGACTAGCGGAGTTAGCACAGATACGCAGTATTTT
CASSIGTSGVSTDTQYF
>TRBJ2-2|TRBV19|-|TRBD2
TGTGCCAGTAGTATACTAGCGGGAAACACCGGGGAGCTGTTTTTT
CASSILAGNTGELFF
>TRBJ2-2|TRBV9|-|-
TGTGCCAGCAGCGCGCCACTGGGGGAGCTGTTTTTT
CASSAPLGELFF
>TRBJ1-1|TRBV10-3|-|TRBD1
TGTGCCATCACCGGACAGGGAAACACTGAAGCTTTCTTT
CAITGQGNTEAFF
>TRBJ1-3|TRBV6-5|-|TRBD1
TGTGCCAGCAGCGTCGACAGGGATGTGGGAAACACCATATATTTT
CASSVDRDVGNTIYF
>TRBJ2-5|TRBV7-9|-|-
TGTGCCAGCAGCTTCCGGGAGGAGACCCAGTACTTC
CASSFREETQYF